This record covers a single T cell receptor (beta chain). This sample is part of a study of blood T cell repertoires in COVID-19. About the study: The samples span acute and convalescent COVID-19 from the United States, Italy and Spain. PBMCs, B-cell-depleted T cells, or T cells provided the cDNA or gDNA that made up the material.

As originally analysed: Amplifying reference gene primers gave estimates of nucleated cell counts. Sequenced by immunoSEQ multiplex PCR; TCRdb stores in-frame clones only, minus some. The V and J calls and clone size come from that table; D and trimming were worked out from the DNA. The sample lists just over 95,000 clones, about nine tenths occurring once. From germline, CDR1 is MNHEY and CDR2 SMNVEV (reference sequence). V lost 5 bases and J lost 10; bases outside the gene matches: 21. The CDR3 runs 17 residues. This chain joins TRBV27 and TRBJ1-2; TRBD1 agrees at 8 bases. Sequences were obtained from peripheral blood. This clonotype originated in a man aged 55-75 years with acute or convalescent COVID-19. The CDR3 DNA reads as TGTGCCAGCAGTCCGACCCTAGGACAGGGTGATGATTTTGACTACACCTTC. Protein: CASSPTLGQGDDFDYTF.